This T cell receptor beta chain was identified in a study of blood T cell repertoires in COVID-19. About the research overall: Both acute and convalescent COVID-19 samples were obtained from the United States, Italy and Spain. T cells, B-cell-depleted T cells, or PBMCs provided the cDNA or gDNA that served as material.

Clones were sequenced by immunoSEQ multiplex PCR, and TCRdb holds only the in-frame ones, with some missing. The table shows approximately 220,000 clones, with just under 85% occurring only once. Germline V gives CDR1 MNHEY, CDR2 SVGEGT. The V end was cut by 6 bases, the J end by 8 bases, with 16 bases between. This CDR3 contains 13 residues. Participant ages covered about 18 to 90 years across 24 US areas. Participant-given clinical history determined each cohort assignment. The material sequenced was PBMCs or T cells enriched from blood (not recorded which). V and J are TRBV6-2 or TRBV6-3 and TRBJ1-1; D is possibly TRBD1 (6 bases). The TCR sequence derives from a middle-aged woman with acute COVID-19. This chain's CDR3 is CASSPDRTQEAFF. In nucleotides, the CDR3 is TGTGCCAGCAGCCCCGACAGGACCCAGGAAGCTTTCTTT.